Below, one T cell receptor (beta chain) is given with its context. Its target is not known. Germline V gene lookup returns CDR1 MDHEN and CDR2 SYDVKM. Losses at the gene ends were 2 bases for V and 5 bases for J; bases not matched to a gene: 5. The length of the CDR3 is 15 residues. The data belong to a study of cytomegalovirus exposure and HLA in healthy donors. As for the study in general: Early released data had tens of millions of unique TCRs, all coming from HLA-typed donors. Regarding the study as a whole: In most subjects, TCR beta sequences reportedly gave accurate predictions of HLA-A and HLA-B alleles.

The study ran its PCR with 60 Vbeta and 13 Jbeta primers. Data came from immunoSEQ multiplex PCR; TCRdb stores just in-frame clones and leaves some out. The repertoire table contains roughly 110,000 clones. The TCR originated in a man aged 40-49 years in good health and CMV-seropositive. The sequenced sample was PBMCs. The chain employs TRBV28 and TRBJ2-7, with 11 nucleotides matching TRBD2. The CDR3 reads CASSLRLAGSHEQYF. The CDR3 DNA sequence: TGTGCCAGCAGTTTAAGACTAGCGGGATCCCACGAGCAGTACTTC.